A selection of T cell receptor beta chains follows, all from one sample in a study of T cells in Graves' hyperthyroidism and ophthalmopathy. One entry per CDR3 protein, called by TCRdb with MiXCR from the multiplex PCR reads. The data show 550,000 to 600,000 distinct CDR3 sequences, with 46% seen just once and about 20% held by the top ten. The sample taken for sequencing was peripheral blood or thyroid tissue (not recorded which). Receptors originate from an adult woman with Graves' disease, either hyperthyroidism or ophthalmopathy (not recorded which). Both conserved end residues are part of each CDR3. Each record gives: D gene, J gene, clone size, V gene, CDR3 length, CDR3 DNA, CDR3 protein. D genes are given only for firm matches. Clone size, where shown, is once, few, many, or a class for clones that have expanded.

. TRBJ1-4 . TRBV19 13 TGTGCCAGTAGTATGGGTGTCGGAGAAAAACTGTTTTTT CASSMGVGEKLFF
. TRBJ1-1 . TRBV5-1 15 TGCGCCAGCAGCTGGACGGGGGACCGGGGCACTGAAGCTTTCTTT CASSWTGDRGTEAFF
. TRBJ1-1 many TRBV7-9 14 TGTGCCAGCAGCTTTAATTCGGTGAACACTGAAGCTTTCTTT CASSFNSVNTEAFF
. TRBJ2-1 . TRBV25-1 13 TGTGCCAGCAGTGAATATGAGGGTTCTGAGCAGTTCTTC CASSEYEGSEQFF
TRBD1 TRBJ1-4 many TRBV7-2 15 TGTGCCAGCAGCGGGGACAGGGGGCTGTCTGAAAAACTGTTTTTT CASSGDRGLSEKLFF
. TRBJ1-2 . TRBV18 15 TGTGCCAGCTCACCACAGAACAGCTTTAACTATGGCTACACCTTC CASSPQNSFNYGYTF
. TRBJ2-5 . TRBV9 16 TGTGCCAGCAGCATACAGGGAGCTAGCCTCCAAGAGACCCAGTACTTC CASSIQGASLQETQYF
TRBD2 TRBJ2-7 many TRBV10-3 15 TGTGCCATCAGTGACCCCCTGCGGGAGGGATACGAGCAGTACTTC CAISDPLREGYEQYF
TRBD1 TRBJ1-2 . TRBV9 14 TGTGCCAGCAGTGCGACAGGGGTGGGCTATGGCTACACCTTC CASSATGVGYGYTF
TRBD1 TRBJ1-5 many TRBV2 17 TGTGCCAGCAGTGGATTCGGGGGACAGTATAGCAATCAGCCCCAGCATTTT CASSGFGGQYSNQPQHF
. TRBJ1-2 many TRBV11-2 13 TGTGCCAGCACCCTAGAATGGGTCTATGGCTACACCTTC CASTLEWVYGYTF
. TRBJ1-2 . TRBV15 14 TGTGCCACCAGCAGCTTGGATGCTAAATTCGGCTACACCTTC CATSSLDAKFGYTF
. TRBJ2-5 many TRBV3-1 14 TGTGCCAGCAGCCAAGCGGCAGGGAAGGAGACCCAGTACTTC CASSQAAGKETQYF
. TRBJ1-5 . TRBV2 14 TGTGCCAGCACGCGGGACGATAGCAATCAGCCCCAGCATTTT CASTRDDSNQPQHF
TRBD1 TRBJ2-7 many TRBV2 13 TGTGCCAGCAGTGGGACAGGCAGAGGGGAGCAGTACTTC CASSGTGRGEQYF
. TRBJ1-1 few TRBV2 14 TGTGCCAGCAGTGAAGCGCTTCGACCACCTGAAGCTTTCTTT CASSEALRPPEAFF
. TRBJ2-5 many TRBV5-1 19 TGCGCCAGCAGCTTGGAGCTAACGTTAGGGTTATCGTCTCGGGAGACCCAGTACTTC CASSLELTLGLSSRETQYF
. TRBJ1-3 many TRBV6-6 15 TGTGCCAGCACCGAAGAACGGAACTCTGGAAACACCATATATTTT CASTEERNSGNTIYF
. TRBJ2-7 . TRBV7-9 16 TGTGCCAGCAGCAGAGGTCTCGCGGTTAACACCGGGGAGCAGTACTTC CASSRGLAVNTGEQYF
. TRBJ2-6 many TRBV20-1 14 TGCAGTGCTGCGGCTTTAGGTGGGGCCAACGTCCTGACTTTC CSAAALGGANVLTF
TRBD1 TRBJ2-6 . TRBV10-3 14 TGTGCCACCCGGACAGGGACTGGGGCCAACGTCCTGACTTTC CATRTGTGANVLTF
. TRBJ1-1 . TRBV6-5 14 TGTGCCATCAGTTACAACGGAGATAACACTGAAGCTTTCTTT CAISYNGDNTEAFF
. TRBJ1-2 . TRBV4-2 14 TGTGCCAGCAGCCAAGAAGCAACCGTCTATGGCTACACCTTC CASSQEATVYGYTF
TRBD2 TRBJ2-2 many TRBV4-2 19 TGTGCCAGCAGCCACCGAAAGGGAGGACTAGCGGGAGACACCGGGGAGCTGTTTTTT CASSHRKGGLAGDTGELFF
. TRBJ1-5 . TRBV7-6 14 TGTGCCAGCAGCGCCCAGGGCTTGGGGCAGCCCCAGCATTTT CASSAQGLGQPQHF
TRBD2 TRBJ2-1 few TRBV2 13 TGTGCCAGCGTGGGCGGGAGCTCCCATGAGCAGTTCTTC CASVGGSSHEQFF
TRBD1 TRBJ2-3 . TRBV7-9 16 TGTGCCAGCAGCTTACCAGGGACAGGGATAACAGATACGCAGTATTTT CASSLPGTGITDTQYF
. TRBJ1-2 . TRBV2 15 TGCGCCAGCAGCCACGATCTGCGGCTTTATGATGGCTACACCTTC CASSHDLRLYDGYTF
. TRBJ1-4 . TRBV29-1 12 TGCAGCGTTGCGGGGGCCGGCGAAAAACTGTTTTTT CSVAGAGEKLFF
. TRBJ2-7 . TRBV15 15 TGTGCCACCAGCAACCCGGATTGGGGTCAGAACGAGCAGTACTTC CATSNPDWGQNEQYF
TRBD2 TRBJ2-6 many TRBV10-3 17 TGTGCCATCCGGGAGGATAGATCTATCTCTGGGGCCAACGTCCTGACTTTC CAIREDRSISGANVLTF
. TRBJ2-2 many TRBV11-2 13 TGTGCCAGCAGCTTAGTAAGGTCCGGGGAGCTGTTTTTT CASSLVRSGELFF
TRBD1 TRBJ1-5 . TRBV6-6 15 TGTGCCAGCAGTCAATCGACAGGGGGCAATCAGCCCCAGCATTTT CASSQSTGGNQPQHF
. TRBJ1-1 many TRBV10-1 13 TGCGCCAGCAGCGCCACCAGGGGAACTGAAGCTTTCTTT CASSATRGTEAFF
. TRBJ1-4 few TRBV27 15 TGTGCCAGCAGCCTCCGGGGAGGCACTAATGAAAAACTGTTTTTT CASSLRGGTNEKLFF
. TRBJ1-1 many TRBV29-1 13 TGCAGCGTTGGGCCTGGGTTTGATACTGAAGCTTTCTTT CSVGPGFDTEAFF
TRBD2 TRBJ2-2 . TRBV4-1 16 TGCGCCAGCAGCCAACCCGCGGGAGGGAACACCGGGGAGCTGTTTTTT CASSQPAGGNTGELFF
. TRBJ2-7 few TRBV4-1 14 TGCGCCAGCAGCCAAGTTACGGGACTCTCGGAGCAGTACTTC CASSQVTGLSEQYF
. TRBJ1-2 many TRBV12-3/TRBV12-4 14 TGTGCCAGCAGTTCGCATTCAAGAGGGTATGGCTACACCTTC CASSSHSRGYGYTF
. TRBJ1-4 . TRBV30 13 TGTGCCTGCTTAACACCCGGTACGGAAAAACTGTTTTTT CACLTPGTEKLFF
. TRBJ2-7 . TRBV11-2 13 TGTGCCAGCAGCTTAGATCCCCTCTACGAGCAGTACTTC CASSLDPLYEQYF
. TRBJ1-6 once TRBV25-1 15 TGTGCCAGCTTCCCCGGAGGGATTGGAGGGTCACCCCTCCACTTT CASFPGGIGGSPLHF
. TRBJ1-3 few TRBV28 15 TGTGCCAGCAGTGAGCTTGGGGGATATGGAAACACCATATATTTT CASSELGGYGNTIYF
. TRBJ2-7 many TRBV5-8 12 TGTGCCAGCAGCTCCTACGACTACGAGCAGTACTTC CASSSYDYEQYF